This TCR beta chain was documented in a study of T cell responses to AZD1222 COVID-19 vaccine. Sequencing was performed with immunoSEQ multiplex PCR; in TCRdb, only in-frame clones are kept and a portion is missing. The data show 65,000 to 85,000 clones, with 90% to 95% seen just once and about 5.2% held by the top ten. The sample consisted of peripheral blood, taken on day 0 of AZD1222 vaccination. The TCR originated in an adult in good health.

In nucleotides, the CDR3 is TGTGCCAGCAGCGTAGCCCTTGGAACAGGGGGCACCTACAATGAGCAGTTCTTC. Protein sequence: CASSVALGTGGTYNEQFF. V gene TRBV9 combines with J gene TRBJ2-1, with 9 bases that match TRBD1. Germline trimming cut 0 bases from V and 2 bases from J; bases unmatched to any gene: 9. The V gene's germline CDR1 is SGDLS and CDR2 YYNGEE. The CDR3 length is 18 residues.